This record covers a single TCR beta chain. Its antigen is unknown. The V gene's germline CDR1 is SQVTM and CDR2 ANQGSEA. V lost 7 bases and J lost 5, with 11 bases in between. The CDR3 extends over 11 amino acids. The data belong to a study of shared clonotypes between healthy human individuals. Findings and limits, study-wide: Clonotype sharing among donors was expected to depend on sequencing depth. Blood was the only sampled material, and tissue repertoires likely differ. Generation probability values for non-shared clonotypes were lower than those for clonotypes shared by all four donors.

Clones were read by immunoSEQ multiplex PCR, and TCRdb kept only the in-frame ones, dropping some. Of some 2.4 million clones in the sample, roughly 93% were seen once. Sequenced input: naive CD4+ T cells from PBMCs. Stated subset: CD45RA+ positively selected. The clonotype originates from a man between 18 and 35 years old in good health. Some clones in this sample may be carry-over from other donors' samples. The V gene is TRBV29-1, the J gene TRBJ1-1, with a possible D match to TRBD1 (6 bases). The CDR3 sequence: CSGLDRTEAFF. The DNA for the CDR3 is TGCAGCGGTCTCGACAGGACTGAAGCTTTCTTT.